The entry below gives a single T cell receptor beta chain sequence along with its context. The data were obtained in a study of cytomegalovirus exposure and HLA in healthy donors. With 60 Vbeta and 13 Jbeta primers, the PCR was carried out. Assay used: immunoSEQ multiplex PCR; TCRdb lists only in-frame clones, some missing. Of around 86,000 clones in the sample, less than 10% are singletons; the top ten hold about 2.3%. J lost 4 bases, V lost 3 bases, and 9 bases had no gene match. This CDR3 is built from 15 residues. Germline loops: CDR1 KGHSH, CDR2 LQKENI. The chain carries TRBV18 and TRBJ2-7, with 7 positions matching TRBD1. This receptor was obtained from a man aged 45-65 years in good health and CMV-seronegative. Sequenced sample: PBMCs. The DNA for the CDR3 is TGTGCCAGCTCACCTACTCAAGGGGGCTATTACGAGCAGTACTTC. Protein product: CASSPTQGGYYEQYF.